This T cell receptor (beta chain) was identified in a study of blood T cell repertoires in COVID-19. CDR1 and CDR2 (germline): SGHTA, FQGNSA. Losses at the gene ends were 2 bases for V and 6 bases for J; bases not matched to a gene: 9. This CDR3 has 16 amino acids. This table comes from immunoSEQ multiplex PCR, and its TCRdb copy is limited to in-frame clones, with some not included. The data hold about 180,000 clones, with 75% to 90% observed a single time. Specimen: peripheral blood. This sequence joins TRBV7-2 and TRBJ2-3, with TRBD2 matching 9 bases. The sequence was collected from a woman in her 70s with COVID-19, enrolled during active disease. CDR3 in amino acids: CASSLIGSGSGDTQYF. The DNA of the CDR3 is TGTGCCAGCAGCTTAATAGGTAGCGGGAGTGGGGATACGCAGTATTTT.